A single sample gave rise to the 27 T cell receptor beta chains below, sequenced in a study of CD4+ T cells in melanoma. Repertoires were generated with immunoSEQ multiplex PCR, while TCRdb's copy carries only in-frame clones and drops some. The sample holds about 55,000 clones, approximately 70% seen once. The sequenced sample consisted of tumor tissue. The receptors here all came from a human donor with melanoma.

The chain combines TRBV6-5 with TRBJ2-1; 10 bases line up with TRBD2. Germline V gene sequence: CDR1 MNHEY, CDR2 SVGAGI. J gave up 4 bases and V 5 bases, and 2 bases lay outside the gene matches. The CDR3 covers 14 residues. DNA of the CDR3: TGTGCCAGCAGTCTAGCGGGGGTATACAATGAGCAGTTCTTC. Protein product: CASSLAGVYNEQFF.

The V gene is TRBV9, the J gene TRBJ2-1; the D is unclear. V was shortened by 0 bases and J by 7 bases, with 23 bases between the two germline ends. The V gene's germline CDR1 is SGDLS and CDR2 YYNGEE. The CDR3 runs 18 residues. The DNA for the CDR3 is TGTGCCAGCAGCGTAGCTGGTTGGGCCCCTCAAAATGAAAATGAGCAGTTCTTC. This sequence encodes CASSVAGWAPQNENEQFF.

The V gene is TRBV5-8, the J gene TRBJ2-3, with TRBD2 as a possible D gene (6 bases). Germline CDR1 is SGHTS and CDR2 is YDEGEE. The CDR3 has 17 residues. The V end was cut by 4 bases, the J end by 0 bases, with 18 bases between. DNA of the CDR3: TGTGCCAGCAGCCCAAGGGTCGGGAGTGTTAGCACAGATACGCAGTATTTT. Encoded protein: CASSPRVGSVSTDTQYF.

The chain is built from TRBV5-1 and TRBJ2-1; D is unresolved. CDR1 SGHRS and CDR2 YFSETQ come from the germline V gene. The CDR3 extends over 15 amino acids. The V end lost 1 base, the J end lost 4 bases, and 12 bases lay between the germline ends. CDR3 amino acids: CASSLYLDNYNEQFF. CDR3 coding DNA: TGCGCCAGCAGCTTGTACTTAGACAATTACAATGAGCAGTTCTTC.

DNA of the CDR3: TGTGCCAGCAGTTTCGGGTACGACAATGAGCAGTTCTTC. This sequence encodes CASSFGYDNEQFF. The rearrangement joins TRBV28 to TRBJ2-1; D call uncertain. Trimming pared 3 bases from V and 5 bases from J, leaving 8 bases between. This CDR3 comprises 13 residues. In germline, CDR1 is MDHEN, CDR2 SYDVKM.

This chain joins TRBV11-2 and TRBJ2-7; no firm D call. Germline V CDR1 and CDR2: SGHAT, FQNNGV. V was trimmed by 2 bases and J by 3 bases, leaving 11 bases between them. There are 14 residues in the CDR3. CDR3 nucleotide sequence: TGTGCCAGCAGCTTAAACGGATTAAGCTACGAGCAGTACTTC. Its protein product is CASSLNGLSYEQYF.

V gene TRBV4-1 combines with J gene TRBJ2-5; no clear D gene. The CDR3 runs 13 residues. Germline V gene sequence: CDR1 MGHRA, CDR2 YSYEKL. With 6 bases removed from V and 4 bases from J, the gap between germline ends came to 12 bases. CDR3 region: CASSPPTGETQYF. CDR3 nucleotide sequence: TGCGCCAGCAGTCCCCCGACTGGAGAGACCCAGTACTTC.

CDR3 protein: CASSPSHFSASPLHF. In DNA, the CDR3 is TGTGCCAGCAGTCCCAGCCACTTTTCGGCTTCACCCCTCCACTTT. The chain links TRBV27 to TRBJ1-6, with D unresolved. V was trimmed by 5 bases and J by 9 bases, leaving 17 bases between them. The V gene's germline CDR1 is MNHEY and CDR2 SMNVEV (reference sequence). The CDR3 loop spans 15 amino acids.

This clone qualifies as medium-sized (0.01 to 0.1%). This chain uses TRBV5-1 with TRBJ2-7; TRBD1 or TRBD2 may be the D gene (5 bases each). The V gene lost 4 bases and the J gene lost 2 bases, with 13 bases spanning the gap. Germline V gene data show CDR1 as SGHRS and CDR2 as YFSETQ. This CDR3 is built from 14 residues. The CDR3 spells CASSLGDRAYEQYF. CDR3 nucleotide sequence: TGCGCCAGCAGCCTGGGGGACCGAGCCTACGAGCAGTACTTC. Together with reference TRBV5-1 and TRBJ2-7, the CDR3 gives the full variable domain: KAGVTQTPRYLIKTRGQQVTLSCSPISGHRSVSWYQQTPGQGLQFLFEYFSETQRNKGNFPGRFSGRQFSNSRSEMNVSTLELGDSALYLCASSLGDRAYEQYFGPGTRLTVT.

The chain is built from TRBV7-9 and TRBJ2-5; D is uncertain. CDR3 size: 11 residues. Germline CDR1 and CDR2: SEHNR and FQNEAQ (reference sequence). V was pared by 6 bases and J by 4 bases, with 6 bases between. The CDR3 DNA reads TGTGCCAGCAGATTTAGAGAGACCCAGTACTTC. Its protein product is CASRFRETQYF.

This clone came up a few times. The CDR3 DNA is TGTGCCAGCAGTGGGTTAGCGCGAGCCTACGAGCAGTACTTC. This sequence encodes CASSGLARAYEQYF. The V gene is TRBV6-5, the J gene TRBJ2-7, with a possible D match to TRBD2 (5 bases). Trimming took 5 bases from V and 2 from J, leaving 13 bases between them. From germline, CDR1 is MNHEY and CDR2 SVGAGI. The CDR3 spans 14 residues.

This rearrangement joins TRBV5-1 to TRBJ2-5; tentatively, D is TRBD1 (6 bases). Deletions cut 4 bases from V and 5 bases from J, with 12 bases between. The CDR3 runs to 13 residues. Germline V gene data show CDR1 as SGHRS and CDR2 as YFSETQ. CDR3 DNA: TGCGCCAGCAGCGCACAGGGCGCGGAGACCCAGTACTTC. This sequence encodes CASSAQGAETQYF. Drawing the rest from reference TRBV5-1 and TRBJ2-5, the complete variable domain is KAGVTQTPRYLIKTRGQQVTLSCSPISGHRSVSWYQQTPGQGLQFLFEYFSETQRNKGNFPGRFSGRQFSNSRSEMNVSTLELGDSALYLCASSAQGAETQYFGPGTRLLVL.

The chain is built from TRBV19 and TRBJ1-6, with D perhaps TRBD1 (5 bases). Germline-derived CDR1 and CDR2 are LNHDA and SQIVND (reference sequence). V was cut by 8 bases and J by 10 bases, with 15 bases left in between. The CDR3 runs 13 residues. The CDR3 bases are TGTGCCAGTGGGGGTCAGGGACGATCACCCCTCCACTTT. It is translated as CASGGQGRSPLHF.

For the CDR3, the DNA is TGCGCCAGCAGCCAAGAGGGGAGGGATGAAAAACTGTTTTTT. It specifies CASSQEGRDEKLFF. This chain links TRBV4-1 with TRBJ1-4; D is unresolved. The V and J ends lost 0 bases and 6 bases respectively, with 8 bases between them. The length of the CDR3 is 14 residues. Germline CDR1 reads MGHRA; CDR2 reads YSYEKL.

By its share, this clone is medium-sized. V and J are TRBV27 and TRBJ1-6, with D uncertain. Per germline, CDR1 MNHEY and CDR2 SMNVEV (reference sequence). Trimming stripped 3 bases from V and 11 bases from J, with 11 bases between. The CDR3 contains 13 residues. DNA of the CDR3: TGTGCCAGCAGTTTGGCCCAAAGGGCACCCCTCCACTTT. Encoded protein: CASSLAQRAPLHF.

The rearrangement uses TRBV4-2 and TRBJ1-6; unclear D gene. The length of the CDR3 is 15 residues. Deletions cut 0 bases from V and 7 bases from J, with 10 bases between. Germline V gene data show CDR1 as LGHNA and CDR2 as YNFKEQ. This CDR3 is CASSQEAGRNSPLHF. The DNA for the CDR3 is TGTGCCAGCAGCCAAGAGGCGGGCCGAAATTCACCCCTCCACTTT.

The chain employs TRBV29-1 and TRBJ1-5, with a possible D match to TRBD1 (5 bases). The ends were cut back, 6 bases at V and 4 bases at J, with 13 bases in the middle. Germline V CDR1 and CDR2: SQVTM, ANQGSEA. CDR3 length: 13 amino acids. The CDR3 coding sequence is TGCAGCGTGTCGACAGAAGGAAATCAGCCCCAGCATTTT. This encodes CSVSTEGNQPQHF. The full variable domain, with the rest looked up from reference TRBV29-1 and TRBJ1-5, is SAVISQKPSRDICQRGTSLTIQCQVDSQVTMMFWYRQQPGQSLTLIATANQGSEATYESGFVIDKFPISRPNLTFSTLTVSNMSPEDSSIYLCSVSTEGNQPQHFGDGTRLSIL.

This clone was found a few times. The chain uses TRBV11-2 and TRBJ2-3; D may be TRBD2 (7 bases). This CDR3 is 15 amino acids long. Germline CDR1 SGHAT, CDR2 FQNNGV. The ends were cut back, 6 bases at V and 4 bases at J, with 17 bases in the middle. CDR3 protein: CASRTAGRGPDTQYF. As DNA, the CDR3 is TGTGCCAGCAGGACAGCGGGGCGGGGGCCAGATACGCAGTATTTT.

This chain links TRBV19 with TRBJ2-1, with 7 positions matching TRBD1. CDR1 is LNHDA, CDR2 SQIVND, per germline (reference sequence). V lost 4 bases and J lost 5; bases outside the gene matches: 8. The CDR3 extends over 15 amino acids. The CDR3 sequence: CASSRQGPTNNEQFF. The CDR3 coding sequence is TGTGCCAGTAGTAGACAGGGCCCCACCAACAATGAGCAGTTCTTC.

The chain couples TRBV12-5 to TRBJ1-2; D is ambiguous. CDR3 size: 12 residues. The V gene's germline CDR1 is LGHNT and CDR2 FRNRAP. V lost 7 bases to trimming and J lost 6 bases, with 12 bases between them. The CDR3 coding sequence is TGTGCTAGTGCTTTCGGACGAGATGGCTACACCTTC. Residues: CASAFGRDGYTF.

In this sample, this clone turned up many times. This chain uses TRBV28 with TRBJ1-6; D perhaps matches TRBD1 (6 bases). Germline CDR1 is MDHEN and CDR2 is SYDVKM. The ends were cut back, 6 bases at V and 7 bases at J, with 13 bases in the middle. CDR3 length: 14 residues. The CDR3 is CASSPIRGNSPLHF. CDR3 coding DNA: TGTGCCAGCAGCCCAATCAGGGGAAATTCACCCCTCCACTTT.

This sequence joins TRBV6-1 and TRBJ2-7, with TRBD2 matching over 8 bases. The J segment lost 5 bases and the V segment lost 5 bases, leaving 11 bases of the junction unmatched. This CDR3 contains 15 residues. Germline CDR1 and CDR2: MNHNS and SASEGT. CDR3 in amino acids: CASSLRGGLVDEQYF. The CDR3 coding sequence is TGTGCCAGCAGTCTTCGGGGGGGACTAGTCGACGAGCAGTACTTC.

The gene calls are TRBV7-2 and TRBJ1-5; D call uncertain. The CDR3 contains 13 residues. CDR1 and CDR2 (germline): SGHTA, FQGNSA. Trimming took off 1 base at V and 7 bases at J, with 8 bases between the two ends. The CDR3 spells CASSLDKMQPQHF. The CDR3 coding sequence is TGTGCCAGCAGCTTAGACAAGATGCAGCCCCAGCATTTT.

The chain links TRBV6-1 to TRBJ2-7, with a possible D match to TRBD1 (6 bases). The CDR3 extends over 13 amino acids. Between the trimmed V and J ends, which lost 1 base and 3 bases, there was a span of 7 bases. The germline gives CDR1 MNHNS, CDR2 SASEGT. CDR3 sequence reads: CASSEETGYEQYF. The CDR3 nucleotides read TGTGCCAGCAGTGAAGAGACAGGCTACGAGCAGTACTTC.

The chain uses TRBV5-5 and TRBJ2-7; a possible D gene is TRBD1 (6 bases). CDR1 is SGHKS, CDR2 YYEKEE, per germline (reference sequence). The CDR3 spans 14 residues. V lost 4 bases, J lost 0 bases, and 11 bases lay in between. The CDR3 region is CASSPRDNSYEQYF. The CDR3 bases are TGTGCCAGCAGCCCCAGGGACAACTCCTACGAGCAGTACTTC.

As to this clone: This same CDR3 is encoded by further DNA sequences in the sample. The chain combines TRBV7-9 with TRBJ1-1; maybe TRBD1 (6 bases). The length of the CDR3 is 13 residues. Germline values: CDR1 SEHNR, CDR2 FQNEAQ (reference sequence). The V end lost 4 bases, the J end lost 6 bases, and 12 bases lay between the germline ends. CDR3 sequence: CASSWKGVAEAFF. DNA for the CDR3: TGTGCCAGCAGCTGGAAGGGGGTAGCTGAAGCTTTCTTT.

The rearrangement links TRBV19 to TRBJ2-3; tentative D call: TRBD2 (7 bases). The CDR3 sequence is 17 residues long. Per germline, CDR1 LNHDA and CDR2 SQIVND (reference sequence). With 4 bases removed from V and 2 bases from J, the gap between germline ends came to 19 bases. This CDR3 is CASSTWGGDIYTDTQYF. The CDR3 DNA reads TGTGCCAGTAGTACGTGGGGGGGGGACATATACACAGATACGCAGTATTTT.